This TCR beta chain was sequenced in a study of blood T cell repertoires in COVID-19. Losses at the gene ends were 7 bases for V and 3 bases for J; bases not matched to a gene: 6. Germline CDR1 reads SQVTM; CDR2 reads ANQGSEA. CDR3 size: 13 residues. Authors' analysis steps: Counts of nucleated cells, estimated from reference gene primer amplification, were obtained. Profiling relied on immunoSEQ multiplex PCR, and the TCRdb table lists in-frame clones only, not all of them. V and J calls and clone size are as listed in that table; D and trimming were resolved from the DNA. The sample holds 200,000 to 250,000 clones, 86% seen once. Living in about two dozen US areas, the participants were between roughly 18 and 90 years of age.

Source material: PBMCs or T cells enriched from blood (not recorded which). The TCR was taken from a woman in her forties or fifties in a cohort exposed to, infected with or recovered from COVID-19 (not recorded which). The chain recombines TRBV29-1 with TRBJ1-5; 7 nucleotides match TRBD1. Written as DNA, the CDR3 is TGCAGCGCCATAGGGGGCCTCAATCAGCCCCAGCATTTT. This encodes CSAIGGLNQPQHF.